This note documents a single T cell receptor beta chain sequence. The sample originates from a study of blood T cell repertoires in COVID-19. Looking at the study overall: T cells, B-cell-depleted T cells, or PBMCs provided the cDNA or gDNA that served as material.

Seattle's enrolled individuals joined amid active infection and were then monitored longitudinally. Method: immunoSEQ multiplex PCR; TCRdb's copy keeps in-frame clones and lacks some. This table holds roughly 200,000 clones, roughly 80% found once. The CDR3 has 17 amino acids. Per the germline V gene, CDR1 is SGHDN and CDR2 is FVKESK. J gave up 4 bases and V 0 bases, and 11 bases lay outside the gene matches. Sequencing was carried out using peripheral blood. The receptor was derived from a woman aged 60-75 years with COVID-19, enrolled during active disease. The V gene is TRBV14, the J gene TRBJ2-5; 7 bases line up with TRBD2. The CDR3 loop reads CASSQEGTIRVLETQYF. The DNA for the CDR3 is TGTGCCAGCAGCCAAGAGGGGACTATCAGGGTACTAGAGACCCAGTACTTC.